The 6 T cell receptor beta chains below come from one sample, sequenced in a study of blood T cell repertoires in COVID-19 (dated by TCRdb to between 2020 and 2021). The library was generated by the immunoSEQ multiplex PCR assay. Here the immuneACCESS table is served through TCRdb, limited to in-frame sequences with V and J called. Missing clones are a known gap in these copies; in checked studies unresolved V genes cover under half, and the rest lacks a known reason. This sample lists about 170,000 clones; roughly 93% were detected once. Roughly 5% of the sample goes to the ten largest clones. Material for sequencing was peripheral blood. These receptors came from a man aged 18 to 30 with COVID-19, enrolled during active disease.

The V and J genes are TRBV20-1 and TRBJ1-3; no firm D call. Trimming took 3 bases from V and 0 from J, leaving 3 bases between them. CDR1 and CDR2 (germline): DFQATT, SNEGSKA (reference sequence). The CDR3 runs to 12 residues. The CDR3 sequence is CSASLSGNTIYF. The CDR3 coding sequence is TGCAGTGCTAGTCTCTCTGGAAACACCATATATTTT.

The gene calls are TRBV28 and TRBJ2-1; perhaps TRBD2 as D (5 bases). Germline lookup yields CDR1 MDHEN and CDR2 SYDVKM. The CDR3 contains 13 residues. Trimming removed 8 bases from V and 3 bases from J, with 11 bases in between. CDR3 sequence: CASEEESYNEQFF. The CDR3, as DNA: TGTGCCAGCGAGGAGGAAAGCTACAATGAGCAGTTCTTC.

The chain recombines TRBV28 with TRBJ2-2, with 11 bases identical to TRBD2. The CDR3 consists of 13 residues. V trimming: 11 bases; J trimming: 4 bases; junction bases outside the gene matches: 3. CDR1 and CDR2 from the germline V gene are MDHEN and SYDVKM. The DNA for the CDR3 is TGTGCCGGTAGCGGGAGGGGCACCGGGGAGCTGTTTTTT. Translation: CAGSGRGTGELFF.

With regard to this clone: At one end the junction does not follow the germline gene, possibly because of a read error. V usage is TRBV11-2 and J usage is TRBJ1-4; D is uncertain. CDR1 and CDR2 from the germline V gene are SGHAT and FQNNGV. The CDR3 is 14 residues long. CDR3 sequence (DNA): TGTGCCAGCAGCAAGGGAGCAACTAATGAAAAACTGCTTTTT. Its translation: CASSKGATNEKLLF.

A few counts support this clone. The chain employs TRBV4-1 and TRBJ1-6, with 8 bases matching TRBD1. Germline trimming cut 4 bases from V and 7 bases from J; bases unmatched to any gene: 9. Germline-derived CDR1 and CDR2 are MGHRA and YSYEKL. The CDR3 totals 16 residues. CDR3 residues: CASSLSTGALNSPLHF. For the CDR3, the DNA is TGCGCCAGCAGCCTCTCGACAGGGGCACTGAATTCACCCCTCCACTTT.

This clone was counted once. J is TRBJ2-7 and V is TRBV10-3; possible D gene TRBD2, 5 bases. Trimming pared 2 bases from V and 5 bases from J, leaving 13 bases between. This CDR3 spans 14 amino acids. In germline, CDR1 is ENHRY, CDR2 SYGVKD. CDR3 coding DNA: TGTGCCATCAGTGAGGGGCCCCCCGGGGACGAGCAGTACTTC. Its translation: CAISEGPPGDEQYF.